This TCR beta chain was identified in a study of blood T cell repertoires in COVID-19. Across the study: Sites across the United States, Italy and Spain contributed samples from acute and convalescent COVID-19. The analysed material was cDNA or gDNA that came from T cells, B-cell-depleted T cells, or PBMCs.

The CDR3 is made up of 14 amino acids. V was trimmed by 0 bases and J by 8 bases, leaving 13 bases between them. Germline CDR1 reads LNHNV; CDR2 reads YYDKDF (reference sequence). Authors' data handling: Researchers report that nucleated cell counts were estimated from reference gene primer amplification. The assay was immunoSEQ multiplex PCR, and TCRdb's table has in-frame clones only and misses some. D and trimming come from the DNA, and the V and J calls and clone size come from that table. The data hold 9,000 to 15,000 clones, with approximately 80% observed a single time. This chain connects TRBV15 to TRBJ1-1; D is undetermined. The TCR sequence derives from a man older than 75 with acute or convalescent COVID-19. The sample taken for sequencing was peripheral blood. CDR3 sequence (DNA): TGTGCCACCAGCAGAGATTATCAGGATAAGGAAGCTTTCTTT. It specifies CATSRDYQDKEAFF.